What follows are 21 T cell receptor beta chains derived from one specimen sequenced in a study of T cell responses to AZD1222 COVID-19 vaccine. Profiling relied on immunoSEQ multiplex PCR, and the TCRdb table lists in-frame clones only, not all of them. The top ten clones hold about 6% of a sample with about 130,000 clones, roughly nine tenths of them seen once. The specimen was peripheral blood, collected on day 0 of AZD1222 vaccination. The receptors originated from an adult in good health.

The chain recombines TRBV12-3 or TRBV12-4 with TRBJ2-3; possibly TRBD1 or TRBD2 for D (6 bases each). The germline V and J ends were trimmed by 5 bases and 2 bases, with 8 bases remaining between them. The CDR3 has 13 amino acids. The CDR3 DNA follows: TGTGCCAGCAGTGGGGGGCCCACAGATACGCAGTATTTT. This translates into CASSGGPTDTQYF.

A note on this clone: At the DNA level, this CDR3 is encoded by other sequences in the same sample as well. CDR3 protein: CASSRELGETQYF. The CDR3 coding sequence is TGTGCCAGCAGCCGGGAACTGGGGGAGACCCAGTACTTC. This chain joins TRBV3-1 (or the pseudogene TRBV3-2) and TRBJ2-5; D remains unclear. The CDR3 covers 13 residues. Germline values: CDR1 LGHDT, CDR2 YNNKEL (reference sequence). The ends were cut back, 4 bases at V and 5 bases at J, with 11 bases in the middle.

The V gene is TRBV5-6, the J gene TRBJ2-7; D not resolved. Trimming left V 3 bases short and J 2 bases short, with 15 bases between. The V gene's germline CDR1 is SGHDT and CDR2 YYEEEE. CDR3 size: 15 residues. This CDR3 is CASSSLRSSTYEQYF. The DNA of the CDR3 is TGTGCCAGCAGCTCCCTCAGGTCTTCCACCTACGAGCAGTACTTC.

This clone has a single count. This chain joins TRBV23-1 and TRBJ1-2, with D possibly matching TRBD1 (6 bases). TRBV23-1 is marked as an open reading frame, function uncertain. The CDR3 contains 16 residues. V was shortened by 6 bases and J by 6 bases, with 23 bases between the two germline ends. This CDR3 reads CASSGGTGFMINGYTF. The CDR3 DNA is TGCGCCAGCAGCGGGGGAACAGGGTTCATGATCAATGGCTACACCTTC.

The table lists this clone with a count of one. CDR3 in amino acids: CASSAGTPTGELFF. The CDR3 region has the DNA TGTGCCAGCAGCGCCGGGACCCCCACCGGGGAGCTGTTTTTT. The V call is TRBV9, the J call TRBJ2-2, with D perhaps being TRBD1 or TRBD2 (5 bases each). The CDR3 loop spans 14 amino acids. Trimming stripped 3 bases from V and 4 bases from J, with 10 bases between. Germline V gene data show CDR1 as SGDLS and CDR2 as YYNGEE.

J is TRBJ1-1 and V is TRBV14; unclear D gene. The CDR3 spans 13 residues. CDR1 and CDR2 (germline): SGHDN, FVKESK. Trimming shortened V by 1 base and J by 1 base, and 4 bases separated the two germline ends. The CDR3 sequence: CASSQAGNTEAFF. The CDR3 bases are TGTGCCAGCAGCCAAGCTGGGAACACTGAAGCTTTCTTT. The variable domain in full, completed from reference TRBV14 and TRBJ1-1, reads EAGVTQFPSHSVIEKGQTVTLRCDPISGHDNLYWYRRVMGKEIKFLLHFVKESKQDESGMPNNRFLAERTGGTYSTLKVQPAELEDSGVYFCASSQAGNTEAFFGQGTRLTVV.

V is TRBV7-9 and J is TRBJ1-4; unclear D gene. The germline V gene encodes CDR1 SEHNR and CDR2 FQNEAQ (reference sequence). The CDR3 loop spans 16 amino acids. The V end lost 2 bases, the J end lost 5 bases, and 15 bases lay between the germline ends. DNA for the CDR3: TGTGCCAGCAGCTTATATCCCCCCCAGTGGAATGAAAAACTGTTTTTT. This translates into CASSLYPPQWNEKLFF.

The rearrangement joins TRBV29-1 to TRBJ1-2; D gene ambiguous. CDR1 SQVTM and CDR2 ANQGSEA come from the germline V gene. The CDR3 extends over 14 amino acids. Trimming stripped 4 bases from V and 7 bases from J, with 19 bases between. CDR3 residues: CSVARNLRGPGYTF. The DNA of the CDR3 is TGCAGCGTTGCCAGAAATTTACGAGGGCCTGGCTACACCTTC.

The rearrangement uses TRBV19 and TRBJ1-5, with D possibly TRBD1 on 5 matching bases. This CDR3 is built from 14 residues. Germline V lookup: CDR1 LNHDA, CDR2 SQIVND (reference sequence). V lost 8 bases, J lost 2 bases, and 13 bases lay in between. CDR3 loop: CASSKTRGNQPQHF. CDR3 DNA: TGTGCCAGTTCCAAAACCAGGGGCAATCAGCCCCAGCATTTT.

This chain connects TRBV3-1 (or the pseudogene TRBV3-2) to TRBJ1-1, with a weak D call TRBD1 (5 bases). V was shortened by 4 bases and J by 1 base, with 10 bases between the two germline ends. CDR1 LGHDT and CDR2 YNNKEL come from the germline V gene (reference sequence). This CDR3 has 14 residues. The DNA for the CDR3 is TGTGCCAGCAGCCGACAGACAGAGAACACTGAAGCTTTCTTT. Its translation is CASSRQTENTEAFF.

V gene TRBV7-2 combines with J gene TRBJ1-4, with D unresolved. The CDR3 has 15 residues. V was trimmed by 1 base and J by 0 bases, leaving 6 bases between them. Per germline, CDR1 SGHTA and CDR2 FQGNSA. CDR3: CASSLDGATNEKLFF. In DNA, the CDR3 is TGTGCCAGCAGCTTAGACGGAGCAACTAATGAAAAACTGTTTTTT.

The V call is TRBV24-1, the J call TRBJ2-2, with D possibly matching TRBD1 (6 bases). The CDR3 contains 13 residues. Germline loops: CDR1 KGHDR, CDR2 SFDVKD. The V gene lost 7 bases and the J gene lost 5 bases, with 10 bases spanning the gap. The CDR3 coding sequence is TGTGCCACCAGCATTACAGGGACCGGGGAGCTGTTTTTT. Amino acids: CATSITGTGELFF.

The J gene is TRBJ2-2, the V gene TRBV7-3; D call uncertain. CDR3 length: 15 residues. V lost 5 bases to trimming and J lost 9 bases, with 19 bases between them. Germline values: CDR1 SGHTA, CDR2 FQGTGA. The CDR3 region has the DNA TGTGCCAGCAGCCCCGCTAGTGGAATCGGACGGGAGCTGTTTTTT. It is translated as CASSPASGIGRELFF.

The chain links TRBV6-2 or TRBV6-3 to TRBJ2-7; D unresolved. Germline assignment: CDR1 MNHEY and CDR2 SVGEGT. This CDR3 comprises 16 residues. V shed 0 bases and J shed 0 bases, with 12 bases lying between them. This CDR3 reads CASSYSGTANSYEQYF. DNA for the CDR3: TGTGCCAGCAGTTACTCGGGCACCGCTAACTCCTACGAGCAGTACTTC.

This chain uses TRBV7-8 with TRBJ1-1, with unresolved D. Germline CDR1 reads SGHVS; CDR2 reads FQNEAQ. The V and J ends lost 1 base and 4 bases respectively, with 10 bases between them. The CDR3 has 14 residues. The CDR3 loop is CASSLGARATEAFF. In nucleotides, the CDR3 is TGTGCCAGCAGCTTAGGAGCCAGAGCCACTGAAGCTTTCTTT.

J is TRBJ2-7 and V is TRBV11-2; 9 nucleotides agree with TRBD2. The V gene's germline CDR1 is SGHAT and CDR2 FQNNGV. The CDR3 covers 15 residues. Losses at the gene ends were 0 bases for V and 6 bases for J; bases not matched to a gene: 6. Here the CDR3 reads CASSLDRGTSTEQYF. CDR3 in DNA: TGTGCCAGCAGCTTAGATCGCGGGACTAGCACCGAGCAGTACTTC.

This clone was seen a single time. One end of the junction fails to match germline, which may point to a read error. The sample contains more than one DNA sequence encoding this CDR3. The CDR3 sequence: CASSKTVYSNQPQHF. Written as DNA, the CDR3 is TGTGCCAGCAGCAAGACAGTCTATAGCAATCAACCCCAGCATTTT. This sequence joins TRBV5-4 and TRBJ1-5, with D tentatively TRBD1 (5 bases). From germline, CDR1 is SGHNT and CDR2 YYREEE (reference sequence). This CDR3 comprises 15 residues.

This clone was counted once. The chain links TRBV6-2 or TRBV6-3 to TRBJ1-2; the D is unclear. Per the germline V gene, CDR1 is MNHEY and CDR2 is SVGEGT. Trimming cost V 1 base and J 8 bases, with 8 bases left between them. The CDR3 length is 12 residues. This chain's CDR3 is CASSYYREGYTF. The DNA of the CDR3 is TGTGCCAGCAGTTACTATAGGGAAGGCTACACCTTC.

The chain recombines TRBV10-3 with TRBJ1-1, with D possibly TRBD1 on 5 matching bases. CDR3 size: 14 residues. Deletions cut 11 bases from V and 1 base from J, with 17 bases between. The V gene's germline CDR1 is ENHRY and CDR2 SYGVKD. The CDR3 is CASARRGENTEAFF. The CDR3 nucleotides are TGTGCCTCAGCTCGTCGGGGGGAGAACACTGAAGCTTTCTTT.

The chain carries TRBV19 and TRBJ1-6; no clear D. Germline V gene lookup returns CDR1 LNHDA and CDR2 SQIVND (reference sequence). V lost 6 bases, J lost 7 bases, and 16 bases lay in between. The CDR3 has 15 amino acids. The CDR3 sequence is CASSAFTAVNSPLHF. The CDR3 DNA reads as TGTGCCAGTAGCGCTTTTACCGCCGTAAATTCACCCCTCCACTTT.

The genes are TRBV19 and TRBJ1-4, with 8 positions matching TRBD1. J gave up 14 bases and V 7 bases, and 27 bases lay outside the gene matches. CDR1 LNHDA and CDR2 SQIVND come from the germline V gene (reference sequence). The CDR3 has 18 amino acids. The CDR3 nucleotides are TGTGCCAGTACTACCATACGGGGCGACGGGACAGGTGTATCAACCCTGTTTTTT. Amino acid sequence: CASTTIRGDGTGVSTLFF.